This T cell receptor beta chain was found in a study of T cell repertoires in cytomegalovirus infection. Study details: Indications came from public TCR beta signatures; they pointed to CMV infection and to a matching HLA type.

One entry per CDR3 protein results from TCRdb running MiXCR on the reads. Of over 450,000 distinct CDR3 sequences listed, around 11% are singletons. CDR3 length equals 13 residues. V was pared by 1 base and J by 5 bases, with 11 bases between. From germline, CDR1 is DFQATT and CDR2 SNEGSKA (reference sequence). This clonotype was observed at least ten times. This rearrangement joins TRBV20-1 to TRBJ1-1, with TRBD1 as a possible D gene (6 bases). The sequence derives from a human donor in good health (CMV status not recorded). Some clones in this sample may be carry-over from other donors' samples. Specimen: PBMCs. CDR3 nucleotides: TGCAGTGCTAGAGGACAGGCCCCGACTGAAGCTTTCTTT. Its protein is CSARGQAPTEAFF.